This passage covers 3 T cell receptor beta chains from one sample sequenced in a study of identical twins. Via MiXCR, TCRdb re-called the 5' RACE reads, giving one row per CDR3 protein. The table includes 150,000 or so distinct CDR3 sequences, 3% to 4% detected once. The specimen was memory T cells sorted from blood. These receptors all come from a man aged 18 to 35 in good health.

This clonotype was picked up many times. This chain uses TRBV7-9 with TRBJ2-1; unclear D gene. The germline V gene has CDR1 SEHNR and CDR2 FQNEAQ (reference sequence). Trimming removed 2 bases at V and 8 bases at J, with 13 bases between. The CDR3 is 14 amino acids. In DNA form, the CDR3 reads TGTGCCAGCAGCTTATCGACGGGTTCCGATGAGCAGTTCTTC. This gives the protein CASSLSTGSDEQFF.

Many counts were recorded for this clonotype. The chain uses TRBV5-6 and TRBJ2-1, with 11 positions matching TRBD2. Germline V CDR1 and CDR2: SGHDT, YYEEEE. The CDR3 sequence is 19 residues long. J lost 0 bases, V lost 2 bases, and 10 bases had no gene match. The CDR3 sequence: CASSFESSGRISSYNEQFF. The CDR3 bases are TGTGCCAGCAGCTTCGAGTCTAGCGGGAGGATCTCCTCCTACAATGAGCAGTTCTTC.

This clonotype was seen repeatedly, ten times or more. V usage is TRBV7-6 and J usage is TRBJ2-2; a weak D match, TRBD2 (6 bases). The germline V gene encodes CDR1 SGHVS and CDR2 FNYEAQ. The ends were cut back, 1 base at V and 2 bases at J, with 11 bases in the middle. The length of the CDR3 is 16 residues. CDR3 region: CASSLVREANTGELFF. CDR3 coding DNA: TGTGCCAGCAGCTTAGTTAGGGAGGCCAACACCGGGGAGCTGTTTTTT.